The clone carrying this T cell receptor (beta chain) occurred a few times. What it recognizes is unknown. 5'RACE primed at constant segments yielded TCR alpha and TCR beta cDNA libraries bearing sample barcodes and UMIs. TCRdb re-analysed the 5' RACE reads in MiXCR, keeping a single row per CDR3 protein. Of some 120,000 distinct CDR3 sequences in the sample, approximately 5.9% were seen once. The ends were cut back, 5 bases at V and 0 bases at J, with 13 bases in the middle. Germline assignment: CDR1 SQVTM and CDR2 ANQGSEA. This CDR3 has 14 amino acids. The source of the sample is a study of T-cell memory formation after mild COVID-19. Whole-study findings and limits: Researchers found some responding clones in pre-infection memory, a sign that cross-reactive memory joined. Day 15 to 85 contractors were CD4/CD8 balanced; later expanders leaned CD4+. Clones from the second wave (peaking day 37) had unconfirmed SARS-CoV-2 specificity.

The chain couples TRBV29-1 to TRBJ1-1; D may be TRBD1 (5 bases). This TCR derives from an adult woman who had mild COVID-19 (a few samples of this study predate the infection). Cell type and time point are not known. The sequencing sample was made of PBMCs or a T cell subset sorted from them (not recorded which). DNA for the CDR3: TGCAGCGTTTCGCCACGGGGGGTGAACACTGAAGCTTTCTTT. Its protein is CSVSPRGVNTEAFF.